This T cell receptor (beta chain) was sequenced for a study of cytomegalovirus exposure and HLA in healthy donors. Study in general: A data release that came early held 80 million or so unique TCRs from HLA-typed donors. Researchers found that less than 90% of 300 to 450 genotyped donors fell within the Caucasian-associated ancestry cluster.

The study's findings and limits: Sequencing had likely introduced a cluster of highly shared sequence variants as an artifact. In a later analysis, a genetic analysis reported fewer productive-TCR N-insertions in an Asian-associated ancestry cluster than the cohort average.

V shed 7 bases, J shed 5 bases, and the junction held 9 bases outside the gene matches. The CDR3 extends over 14 amino acids. The germline gives CDR1 SQVTM, CDR2 ANQGSEA. Comments on this clone: What it binds is not known.

Researchers ran the PCR with 60 Vbeta and 13 Jbeta primers. Some clones are missing from TCRdb's copy, which holds only in-frame ones; the method was immunoSEQ multiplex PCR. The data contain about 190,000 clones, about 77% of them singletons. The genes are TRBV29-1 and TRBJ2-1, with 9 bases fitting TRBD1. The TCR comes from a man aged 30 to 39 in good health and CMV-seropositive. The sequenced sample was PBMCs. CDR3 DNA: TGCAGCGCCGAGACAGGGGGGGACCACAATGAGCAGTTCTTC. Amino acids: CSAETGGDHNEQFF.